The next 29 T cell receptor beta chains were all read from a single sample in a study of Ad26.COV2.S vaccination and SARS-CoV-2 variants. Sequencing used immunoSEQ multiplex PCR; TCRdb keeps in-frame clones, though not all of them. The sample comprises roughly 350,000 clones, approximately 90% of which are singletons, and approximately 5% rests with the top ten. Treatment indicated: some 19 received Ad26.COV2.S at low or high dose, single or two shots; 5 received placebo; per-sample allocation not given. Day 63 after the first injection of vaccine or placebo was the sampling time. The specimen was peripheral blood, collected in a trial of Ad26.COV2.S vaccine versus placebo. These TCRs come from a person between 18 and 59 years old who received the Ad26.COV2.S COVID-19 vaccine or a placebo.

The rearrangement uses TRBV1 and TRBJ2-7; TRBD2, the table's D call, was not compared with the DNA. TRBV1 is described as a pseudogene. This CDR3 is 14 amino acids long. The chain's CDR3 is CTSSQDRVSHEQYF. CDR3 DNA: TGCACCAGCAGCCAAGATCGGGTTAGTCACGAGCAGTACTTC.

This clone appeared a few times. CDR3: CASSIGQGEVQYF. In DNA form, the CDR3 reads TGTGCCAGCAGCATTGGACAGGGGGAGGTCCAGTACTTC. The V gene is TRBV7-2, the J gene TRBJ2-5; TRBD1 matches at 10 bases. Germline loops: CDR1 SGHTA, CDR2 FQGNSA. V lost 5 bases and J lost 10; bases outside the gene matches: 7. The CDR3 runs to 13 residues. Full variable domain (rest looked up from reference TRBV7-2 and TRBJ2-5): GAGVSQSPSNKVTEKGKDVELRCDPISGHTALYWYRQSLGQGLEFLIYFQGNSAPDKSGLPSDRFSAERTGGSVSTLTIQRTQQEDSAVYLCASSIGQGEVQYFGPGTRLLVL.

This chain links TRBV27 with TRBJ2-6; D is unresolved. CDR1 is MNHEY and CDR2 is SMNVEV in the germline V gene (reference sequence). This CDR3 comprises 16 residues. V lost 6 bases and J lost 1, with 13 bases in between. The CDR3 bases are TGTGCCAGCAGCCAACAGCCTCCTTCTGGGGCCAACGTCCTGACTTTC. Its protein product is CASSQQPPSGANVLTF.

This sequence joins TRBV6-6 and TRBJ2-5; TRBD2 matches 14 bases. The J segment lost 4 bases and the V segment lost 5 bases, leaving 3 bases of the junction unmatched. This CDR3 comprises 15 residues. Germline-derived CDR1 and CDR2 are MNHNY and SVGAGI (reference sequence). The CDR3 sequence is CASSQGLAGVETQYF. CDR3 nucleotides: TGTGCCAGCAGTCAGGGACTAGCGGGAGTAGAGACCCAGTACTTC.

The chain employs TRBV6-1 and TRBJ1-1; D remains ambiguous. V dropped 0 bases and J dropped 7 bases, with 15 bases sitting between them. The germline CDR1 and CDR2 sequences are MNHNS and SASEGT. This CDR3 spans 15 amino acids. This chain's CDR3 is CASSEAGRFLGEAFF. The DNA of the CDR3 is TGTGCCAGCAGTGAAGCAGGGCGGTTCCTTGGTGAAGCTTTCTTT.

This clone was found once. The chain is built from TRBV14 and TRBJ2-3; 9 nucleotides match TRBD2. V shed 4 bases and J 3 bases; nucleotides not matched to a gene: 14. CDR1 SGHDN and CDR2 FVKESK come from the germline V gene. The CDR3 totals 18 residues. Here the CDR3 DNA reads TGTGCCAGCAGCCCGTACCGGGGAGTGGCGGGAGGGACAGATACGCAGTATTTT. Translated, it gives CASSPYRGVAGGTDTQYF. The full variable domain, rest sourced from reference TRBV14 and TRBJ2-3, is EAGVTQFPSHSVIEKGQTVTLRCDPISGHDNLYWYRRVMGKEIKFLLHFVKESKQDESGMPNNRFLAERTGGTYSTLKVQPAELEDSGVYFCASSPYRGVAGGTDTQYFGPGTRLTVL.

This clone was picked up one time. The chain joins TRBV24-1 to TRBJ2-1; 10 bases agree with TRBD2. The germline V gene has CDR1 KGHDR and CDR2 SFDVKD. J lost 8 bases, V lost 5 bases, and 11 bases had no gene match. The CDR3 sequence is 16 residues long. The chain's CDR3 is CATSVPSGRGTDEQFF. As DNA, the CDR3 is TGTGCCACCAGTGTCCCTAGCGGGAGAGGTACGGATGAGCAGTTCTTC.

This CDR3 reads CASSINNSPLHF. CDR3 coding DNA: TGTGCCAGCAGTATTAATAATTCACCCCTCCACTTT. This chain joins TRBV28 and TRBJ1-6; no firm D call. The V gene lost 5 bases and the J gene lost 5 bases, with 4 bases spanning the gap. The CDR3 consists of 12 residues. Germline CDR1 MDHEN, CDR2 SYDVKM.

This chain uses TRBV2 with TRBJ2-1, with D perhaps given as TRBD1 or TRBD2 (7 bases each). The germline gives CDR1 SNHLY, CDR2 FYNNEI. Trimming pared 6 bases from V and 7 bases from J, leaving 28 bases between. The CDR3 is 18 amino acids. The CDR3 region is CASRAAGGVALVGNEQFF. The CDR3 bases are TGTGCCAGCAGAGCCGCAGGGGGGGTGGCGCTTGTGGGGAATGAGCAGTTCTTC. Supplemented by reference TRBV2 and TRBJ2-1, the full variable domain reads EPEVTQTPSHQVTQMGQEVILRCVPISNHLYFYWYRQILGQKVEFLVSFYNNEISEKSEIFDDQFSVERPDGSNFTLKIRSTKLEDSAMYFCASRAAGGVALVGNEQFFGPGTRLTVL.

V gene TRBV29-1 combines with J gene TRBJ2-3; TRBD2 matches at 7 bases. The V gene's germline CDR1 is SQVTM and CDR2 ANQGSEA. With V trimmed by 6 bases and J by 0 bases, 9 bases remained unmatched. The CDR3 covers 15 residues. CDR3 amino acids: CSVQRLAASTDTQYF. The CDR3 DNA is TGCAGCGTCCAACGACTAGCTGCTAGCACAGATACGCAGTATTTT.

V and J are TRBV9 and TRBJ1-4; maybe TRBD1 (6 bases). The V gene's germline CDR1 is SGDLS and CDR2 YYNGEE. The CDR3 consists of 15 residues. Trimming took 0 bases from V and 3 from J, leaving 9 bases between them. The CDR3 bases are TGTGCCAGCAGCGTAGGGGCAGGGGCTAATGAAAAACTGTTTTTT. Its protein product is CASSVGAGANEKLFF. Full variable domain (outside the CDR3, taken from reference TRBV9 and TRBJ1-4): DSGVTQTPKHLITATGQRVTLRCSPRSGDLSVYWYQQSLDQGLQFLIQYYNGEERAKGNILERFSAQQFPDLHSELNLSSLELGDSALYFCASSVGAGANEKLFFGSGTQLSVL.

Written as DNA, the CDR3 is TGTGCCAGCAGTTGGACGGCCCAAGAGACCCAGTACTTC. Protein sequence: CASSWTAQETQYF. This sequence joins TRBV6-5 and TRBJ2-5, with unresolved D. Looked up from germline, CDR1 is MNHEY and CDR2 is SVGAGI. The CDR3 totals 13 residues. V lost 4 bases to trimming and J lost 1 base, with 7 bases between them.

The CDR3 reads CASSEGWGNQPQHF. Written as DNA, the CDR3 is TGTGCCAGCAGTGAAGGTTGGGGGAATCAGCCCCAGCATTTT. V and J are TRBV2 and TRBJ1-5; maybe TRBD1 (5 bases). The CDR3 loop spans 14 amino acids. Germline values: CDR1 SNHLY, CDR2 FYNNEI. V lost 1 base and J 4 bases, leaving 8 bases between the germline ends.

This chain links TRBV9 with TRBJ2-3, with D unclear. CDR3 length equals 15 residues. V was pared by 4 bases and J by 0 bases, with 12 bases between. Germline V CDR1 and CDR2: SGDLS, YYNGEE. The CDR3 sequence: CASSPQSSSTDTQYF. CDR3 nucleotide sequence: TGTGCCAGCAGCCCCCAATCCTCTAGCACAGATACGCAGTATTTT.

CDR3 loop: CASRSGGETQYF. CDR3 sequence (DNA): TGTGCCAGCAGGTCCGGGGGAGAGACCCAGTACTTC. The chain joins TRBV28 to TRBJ2-5; perhaps TRBD2 as D (6 bases). CDR1 is MDHEN, CDR2 SYDVKM, per germline. CDR3 length: 12 amino acids. Trimming took off 6 bases at V and 4 bases at J, with 9 bases between the two ends.

The V call is TRBV5-1, the J call TRBJ2-7; D might be TRBD2 (5 bases). This CDR3 has 16 amino acids. V was shortened by 2 bases and J by 0 bases, with 15 bases between the two germline ends. Germline V CDR1 and CDR2: SGHRS, YFSETQ. CDR3 region: CASSLGLDGFSYEQYF. The CDR3 bases are TGCGCCAGCAGCTTAGGACTGGACGGTTTCTCCTACGAGCAGTACTTC.

This clone was counted only a few times. This chain joins TRBV6-6 and TRBJ1-1; D is ambiguous. CDR1 and CDR2 (germline): MNHNY, SVGAGI (reference sequence). V was cut by 5 bases and J by 4 bases, with 29 bases left in between. This CDR3 has 19 amino acids. CDR3 amino acids: CASSRSLDEVAKLSTEAFF. CDR3 sequence (DNA): TGTGCCAGCAGTCGCTCCTTGGACGAAGTAGCAAAGCTAAGCACTGAAGCTTTCTTT.

The chain links TRBV11-3 to TRBJ2-1; a weak D match, TRBD1 (7 bases). V dropped 4 bases and J dropped 6 bases, with 10 bases sitting between them. This CDR3 is 13 amino acids long. From germline, CDR1 is SGHNT and CDR2 YENEEA. CDR3 residues: CASSSQGGNEQFF. The CDR3 DNA sequence: TGTGCCAGCAGCTCCCAGGGGGGCAATGAGCAGTTCTTC. Using reference TRBV11-3 and TRBJ2-1 for the parts outside the CDR3, the full variable domain is EAGVVQSPRYKIIEKKQPVAFWCNPISGHNTLYWYLQNLGQGPELLIRYENEEAVDDSQLPKDRFSAERLKGVDSTLKIQPAELGDSAVYLCASSSQGGNEQFFGPGTRLTVL.

The chain carries TRBV28 and TRBJ1-3; 9 bases match TRBD1. Germline V gene data show CDR1 as MDHEN and CDR2 as SYDVKM. The length of the CDR3 is 14 residues. Germline trimming cut 6 bases from V and 6 bases from J; bases unmatched to any gene: 6. The DNA for the CDR3 is TGTGCCAGCAGACAGGGACAGGGCGTAAACACCATATATTTT. Translation gives CASRQGQGVNTIYF.

The rearrangement joins TRBV7-2 to TRBJ1-5; TRBD1 matches at 7 bases. Losses at the gene ends were 3 bases for V and 1 base for J; bases not matched to a gene: 6. The CDR3 length is 16 residues. In germline, CDR1 is SGHTA, CDR2 FQGNSA. CDR3 nucleotide sequence: TGTGCCAGCAGCTTTACCGGGACAGTAAGCAATCAGCCCCAGCATTTT. This sequence encodes CASSFTGTVSNQPQHF.

The V gene is TRBV2, the J gene TRBJ2-7; either TRBD1 or TRBD2 may fit D (6 bases each). Germline V gene lookup returns CDR1 SNHLY and CDR2 FYNNEI. V lost 6 bases and J lost 0, with 15 bases in between. The CDR3 is 15 amino acids. The CDR3 DNA sequence: TGTGCCAGCAGGGTGGGGGGCCATAGCTCCTACGAGCAGTACTTC. This encodes CASRVGGHSSYEQYF.

This rearrangement joins TRBV6-6 to TRBJ1-4; D not certain. This CDR3 has 15 residues. Germline CDR1 MNHNY, CDR2 SVGAGI (reference sequence). The V and J ends lost 2 bases and 0 bases respectively, with 7 bases between them. CDR3 coding DNA: TGTGCCAGCAGTTACAGCCCGGCAACTAATGAAAAACTGTTTTTT. This gives the protein CASSYSPATNEKLFF.

The chain combines TRBV19 with TRBJ1-1; perhaps TRBD1 as D (5 bases). V was cut by 0 bases and J by 7 bases, with 21 bases left in between. From germline, CDR1 is LNHDA and CDR2 SQIVND (reference sequence). This CDR3 comprises 17 residues. CDR3 protein: CASSIEGAGRAAGEAFF. The CDR3 region has the DNA TGTGCCAGTAGTATAGAAGGGGCCGGCAGGGCTGCGGGTGAAGCTTTCTTT.

The chain recombines TRBV6-5 with TRBJ1-2; TRBD1 is a possible D gene (6 bases). CDR1 and CDR2 from the germline V gene are MNHEY and SVGAGI. Trimming stripped 7 bases from V and 6 bases from J, with 12 bases between. The CDR3 spans 12 residues. DNA for the CDR3: TGTGCCAGCAAAACAGGGATTGATGGCTACACCTTC. Encoded protein: CASKTGIDGYTF.

This chain connects TRBV5-1 to TRBJ2-1; no clear D. Trimming cost V 0 bases and J 0 bases, with 7 bases left between them. The CDR3 totals 15 residues. Germline V gene lookup returns CDR1 SGHRS and CDR2 YFSETQ. The CDR3 here is CASSLAQNSYNEQFF. Here the CDR3 DNA reads TGCGCCAGCAGCTTGGCACAGAACTCCTACAATGAGCAGTTCTTC.

The chain carries TRBV24-1 and TRBJ1-5; D is undetermined. This CDR3 has 14 residues. Germline assignment: CDR1 KGHDR and CDR2 SFDVKD. Trimming pared 4 bases from V and 6 bases from J, leaving 12 bases between. CDR3 nucleotides: TGTGCCACCAGTGACCCTGGAAATTTTCAGCCCCAGCATTTT. Its protein is CATSDPGNFQPQHF.

This clone has just one count. The chain carries TRBV6-1 and TRBJ2-7; perhaps TRBD2 as D (6 bases). CDR3 length equals 15 residues. Germline CDR1 reads MNHNS; CDR2 reads SASEGT. Trimming took 1 base from V and 1 from J, leaving 11 bases between them. The CDR3 DNA is TGTGCCAGCAGTGAAGAAATAGGAGGGTCCTACGAGCAGTACTTC. It codes for CASSEEIGGSYEQYF.

The V call is TRBV27, the J call TRBJ2-3; D ambiguous. The CDR3 spans 13 residues. Germline lookup yields CDR1 MNHEY and CDR2 SMNVEV (reference sequence). Deletions cut 3 bases from V and 6 bases from J, with 10 bases between. CDR3 in DNA: TGTGCCAGCAGTTTTGCTCAAGGGGATACGCAGTATTTT. This encodes CASSFAQGDTQYF.

This sequence joins TRBV7-9 and TRBJ2-5; 8 bases align to TRBD2. Germline loops: CDR1 SEHNR, CDR2 FQNEAQ (reference sequence). The CDR3 is 16 amino acids. Trimming removed 5 bases from V and 4 bases from J; junction bases left unmatched: 12. The CDR3 here is CASSPRGLVFPETQYF. CDR3 in DNA: TGTGCCAGCAGCCCCCGGGGACTAGTATTTCCAGAGACCCAGTACTTC.